This is a list of T cell receptor beta chains from one sample in a study of shared clonotypes between healthy human individuals. Clones were read by immunoSEQ multiplex PCR, and TCRdb kept only the in-frame ones, dropping some. This table holds roughly 2,000,000 clones, approximately 95% found once. The sample consisted of naive CD8+ T cells sorted from blood. These receptors all stem from a young man in good health. Each CDR3 is given with its conserved first and last residue. The D gene is left open where the match is weak. Not every row has a clone size; where given, it reads once, few, many or a size class.

cdr3_nt	cdr3_aa	clone_size	v_call	d_call	j_call
TGTGCCATCAGTGAGGGAGCCCGACCCTACGAGCAGTACTTC	CAISEGARPYEQYF	-	TRBV10-3	-	TRBJ2-7
TGCGCCAGCAGCCAGAGTTGGACAGGGGGTAATGAGCAGTTCTTC	CASSQSWTGGNEQFF	-	TRBV4-3	TRBD1	TRBJ2-1
TGCGCCAGCAGCCCAGGACCGGGAGGGAACTACGAGCAGTACTTC	CASSPGPGGNYEQYF	-	TRBV4-3	TRBD2	TRBJ2-7
TGTGCCAGCAGCGTAGGGCAGGGTGGTGGCGAGCAGTACTTC	CASSVGQGGGEQYF	-	TRBV9	-	TRBJ2-7
TGTGCCACCAGGGGGACAGATCGTAATGAAAAACTGTTTTTT	CATRGTDRNEKLFF	-	TRBV15	TRBD1	TRBJ1-4
TGTGCCAGCACCCTCCGCACAGGGTTCTCCGAGCAGTACTTC	CASTLRTGFSEQYF	-	TRBV28	-	TRBJ2-7
TGCGCCAGCAGCCAAGAACCTGTGAACACTGAAGCTTTCTTT	CASSQEPVNTEAFF	-	TRBV4-1	-	TRBJ1-1
TGTGCCAGCAGTTTGCAGGGCTACAATGAGCAGTTCTTC	CASSLQGYNEQFF	-	TRBV28	-	TRBJ2-1
TGTGCCAGCAGCGTAGGGAGGGGGTCCGGGGAGCTGTTTTTT	CASSVGRGSGELFF	-	TRBV9	-	TRBJ2-2
TGTGCCAGTATCCTTCTTACGGGGGCCCCAGAGGGGACCCAGTACTTC	CASILLTGAPEGTQYF	-	TRBV19	-	TRBJ2-5
TGTGCCAGCAGCCCCTCGAGTCGGGGGGCTGTAGATACGCAGTATTTT	CASSPSSRGAVDTQYF	-	TRBV9	-	TRBJ2-3
TGTGCCACCAGCACCGAATGGACAGGGGGCACTGAAGCTTTCTTT	CATSTEWTGGTEAFF	-	TRBV15	TRBD1	TRBJ1-1
TGTGCCAGCCAAGATGCGGACAGCACAGATACGCAGTATTTT	CASQDADSTDTQYF	-	TRBV27	-	TRBJ2-3
TGTGCCTGGTCCCGGGGCCAGGGAGATACGCAGTATTTT	CAWSRGQGDTQYF	-	TRBV30	-	TRBJ2-3
TGTGCCAGCAGGCTACTAGCGGGGGGGTACAATGAGCAGTTCTTC	CASRLLAGGYNEQFF	-	TRBV27	TRBD2	TRBJ2-1
TGTGCCAGCAGTGATAGGGGACAGGGTTCCCTGAACACTGAAGCTTTCTTT	CASSDRGQGSLNTEAFF	-	TRBV2	TRBD1	TRBJ1-1
TGTGCCAGCAGCTTGGCTGTACGGCAAGACGAGCAGTACTTC	CASSLAVRQDEQYF	-	TRBV5-4	-	TRBJ2-7
TGCGCCAGCAGCCAGACAGGTAGCGACTCACCCCTCCACTTT	CASSQTGSDSPLHF	-	TRBV4-1	-	TRBJ1-6
TGCGCCAGCAGCTTGAATTTGTTAGGCACTGAAGCTTTCTTT	CASSLNLLGTEAFF	-	TRBV5-1	-	TRBJ1-1
TGTGCCAGTAGTATAATCCGGGGGGCCTACGAGCAGTACTTC	CASSIIRGAYEQYF	-	TRBV19	TRBD2	TRBJ2-7
TGTGCCAGCAGTTTTGTTGGGAGTGAGCAGTACTTC	CASSFVGSEQYF	-	TRBV28	-	TRBJ2-7
TGTGCCAGCTTGGCCGGGGGCGGAAGCTACAATGAGCAGTTCTTC	CASLAGGGSYNEQFF	-	TRBV2	-	TRBJ2-1
TGTGCTAGTGGTTTGGTACCGGGACTGCGGAATAATGAGCAGTTCTTC	CASGLVPGLRNNEQFF	-	TRBV12-5	-	TRBJ2-1
TGTGCCAGCAGCGAGGGGTCACAGAATTCACCCCTCCACTTT	CASSEGSQNSPLHF	few	TRBV5-6	-	TRBJ1-6
TGTGCCAGCAGTTACTTGGACAGGGGAAATGAGCAGTTCTTC	CASSYLDRGNEQFF	-	TRBV6-6	TRBD1	TRBJ2-1
TGCGCCAGCAGCCAAGCTGGGGACGAGCAGTACTTC	CASSQAGDEQYF	-	TRBV4-1	-	TRBJ2-7
TGTGCCAGCAGCCTTACAGGGTTCACTGAAGCTTTCTTT	CASSLTGFTEAFF	-	TRBV13	-	TRBJ1-1
TGTGCCAGCAGCGCGGGACTAGCAGAGACCCAGTACTTC	CASSAGLAETQYF	-	TRBV5-6	TRBD2	TRBJ2-5
TGTGCCAGCAGATCCAGAAGCTCCTATAATTCACCCCTCCACTTT	CASRSRSSYNSPLHF	few	TRBV6-1	-	TRBJ1-6
TGTGCCAGCAGTTTAATGCGGGGCGACCAAGAGACCCAGTACTTC	CASSLMRGDQETQYF	-	TRBV27	-	TRBJ2-5
TGTGCCAGCAGTTTAGGGCCAGCCTACGAGCAGTACTTC	CASSLGPAYEQYF	-	TRBV27	-	TRBJ2-7
TGTGCCAGCAGCCTCCCTAGCGGGAGCTCGCAAGAGACCCAGTACTTC	CASSLPSGSSQETQYF	-	TRBV7-8	TRBD2	TRBJ2-5
TGTGCCAGCAGTTACTCCGGCGCCATCCAAGAGACCCAGTACTTC	CASSYSGAIQETQYF	-	TRBV6-5	-	TRBJ2-5
TGTGCCAGCAGCTCCGTAGGACTAGCGGGGGGAGATACGCAGTATTTT	CASSSVGLAGGDTQYF	once	TRBV7-3	TRBD2	TRBJ2-3
TGCGCCAGCAGCCCGGGACTAGCGGGAGATAGAAGTTCCTACAATGAGCAGTTCTTC	CASSPGLAGDRSSYNEQFF	-	TRBV4-1	TRBD2	TRBJ2-1
TGTGCCAGTAGTCCTCAGATCCCAGTCAATCAGCCCCAGCATTTT	CASSPQIPVNQPQHF	-	TRBV19	-	TRBJ1-5
TGTGCCAGCAGGTCAGACGGGTACACCGGGGAGCTGTTTTTT	CASRSDGYTGELFF	-	TRBV13	-	TRBJ2-2
TGCGCCAGCAGCGAAAATTCCGGAAACACCATATATTTT	CASSENSGNTIYF	-	TRBV10-2	-	TRBJ1-3
TGTGCCAGCAGCGTAGTTGGCGGCACAGATACGCAGTATTTT	CASSVVGGTDTQYF	-	TRBV9	-	TRBJ2-3
TGCGCCAGCAGCCAAGAGGTTAGCACCGGGGAGCTGTTTTTT	CASSQEVSTGELFF	-	TRBV4-3	-	TRBJ2-2
TGTGCCAGCAGTGATTCCACAAACCCTCGACAGGGGCAGTTTTACAATGAGCAGTTCTTC	CASSDSTNPRQGQFYNEQFF	-	TRBV2	TRBD1	TRBJ2-1
TGCGCCAGCAGCCAAGTTGAGGGATCCTACAATGAGCAGTTCTTC	CASSQVEGSYNEQFF	-	TRBV4-1	-	TRBJ2-1
TGTGCCAGTAGTTCTCTTTCCTACAATGAGCAGTTCTTC	CASSSLSYNEQFF	-	TRBV19	-	TRBJ2-1
TGTGCCAGCAGCCCCCGGGGGGGGCAAGTAGGCACTGAAGCTTTCTTT	CASSPRGGQVGTEAFF	-	TRBV11-2	-	TRBJ1-1
TGTGCCAGCAGCTTAGAGGCAGGGGCTGAAGCTTTCTTT	CASSLEAGAEAFF	-	TRBV13	-	TRBJ1-1
TGTGCCAGTAGACCTGATGCGGGTGTTCATCAGCCCCAGCATTTT	CASRPDAGVHQPQHF	-	TRBV19	-	TRBJ1-5
TGTGCCAGCAACGTGGATAATGAAAAACTGTTTTTT	CASNVDNEKLFF	few	TRBV2	-	TRBJ1-4
TGTGCCAGCAGCTCCCCGACAGGGAGGTATAATTCACCCCTCCACTTT	CASSSPTGRYNSPLHF	-	TRBV7-3	TRBD1	TRBJ1-6
TGTGCCAGCAGTTATGAGGGGGGCGCGTCAGAGCAGTACTTC	CASSYEGGASEQYF	-	TRBV6-5	-	TRBJ2-7
TGTGCCAGTAGTGTGAGCGGCGGGGGGACCTACAATGAGCAGTTCTTC	CASSVSGGGTYNEQFF	-	TRBV19	TRBD2	TRBJ2-1
TGTGCCAGCAGCGTTACCGGGACCGCTAGCTACACCTTC	CASSVTGTASYTF	-	TRBV11-3	-	TRBJ1-2
TGTGCCAGCAGCTTGAACTACGAGCAGTACTTC	CASSLNYEQYF	-	TRBV7-9	-	TRBJ2-7
TGTGCCAGCAGCTTATTAGGGAACGAGCAGTACTTC	CASSLLGNEQYF	once	TRBV11-2	-	TRBJ2-7
TGTGCCAGCAGTGGACTAGCGGGAGATAATGAGCAGTTCTTC	CASSGLAGDNEQFF	-	TRBV2	TRBD2	TRBJ2-1
TGTGCCAGCAGCCCCAACGACAGAGTTTGCTTC	CASSPNDRVCF	-	TRBV16	-	TRBJ1-2
TGTGCCTGGAATTGGGGACAGAGCACAGATACGCAGTATTTT	CAWNWGQSTDTQYF	-	TRBV30	TRBD1	TRBJ2-3
TGTGCCGCCGACCCGGGACTAGCGGGCGAGCAGTACTTC	CAADPGLAGEQYF	once	TRBV21-1	-	TRBJ2-7
TGTGCCAGCAGCCTGCCGGAGGCTGGACCTCAAGGGGAGACCCAGTACTTC	CASSLPEAGPQGETQYF	-	TRBV4-2	-	TRBJ2-5
TGCGCCAGCAGCAGGACTAGCGGCACCTACGAGCAGTACTTC	CASSRTSGTYEQYF	-	TRBV5-1	TRBD2	TRBJ2-7